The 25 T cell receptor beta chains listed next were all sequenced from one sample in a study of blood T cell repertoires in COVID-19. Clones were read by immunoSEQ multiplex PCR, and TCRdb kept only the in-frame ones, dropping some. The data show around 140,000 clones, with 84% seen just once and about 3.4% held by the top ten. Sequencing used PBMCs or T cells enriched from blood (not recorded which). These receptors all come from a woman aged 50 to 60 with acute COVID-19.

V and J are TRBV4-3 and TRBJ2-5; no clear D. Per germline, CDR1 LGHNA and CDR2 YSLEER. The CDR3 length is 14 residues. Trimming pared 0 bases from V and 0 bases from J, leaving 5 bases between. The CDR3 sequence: CASSQEADQETQYF. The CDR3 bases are TGCGCCAGCAGCCAAGAAGCCGACCAAGAGACCCAGTACTTC.

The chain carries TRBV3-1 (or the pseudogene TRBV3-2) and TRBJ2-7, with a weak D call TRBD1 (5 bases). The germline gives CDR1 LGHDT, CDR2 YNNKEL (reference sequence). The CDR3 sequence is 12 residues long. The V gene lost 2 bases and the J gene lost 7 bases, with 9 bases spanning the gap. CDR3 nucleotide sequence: TGTGCCAGCAGCCAACTAGGGGTTGAGCAGTACTTC. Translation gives CASSQLGVEQYF.

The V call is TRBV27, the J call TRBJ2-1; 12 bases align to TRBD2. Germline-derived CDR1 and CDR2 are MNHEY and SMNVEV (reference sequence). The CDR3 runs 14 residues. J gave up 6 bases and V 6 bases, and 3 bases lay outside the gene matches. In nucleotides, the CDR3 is TGTGCCAGCAGCCCGACTAGCGGGAGCAATGAGCAGTTCTTC. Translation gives CASSPTSGSNEQFF.

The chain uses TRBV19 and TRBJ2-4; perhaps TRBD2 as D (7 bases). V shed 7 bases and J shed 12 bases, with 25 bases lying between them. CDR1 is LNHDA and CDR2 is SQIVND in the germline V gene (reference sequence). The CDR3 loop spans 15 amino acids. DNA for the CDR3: TGTGCCAGTACGTCTTCTTCCAGGCAAGGGGGGGCTCAGTACTTC. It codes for CASTSSSRQGGAQYF.

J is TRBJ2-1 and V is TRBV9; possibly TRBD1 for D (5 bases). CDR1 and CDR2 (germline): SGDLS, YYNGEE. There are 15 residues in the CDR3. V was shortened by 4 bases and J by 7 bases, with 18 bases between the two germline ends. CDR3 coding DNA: TGTGCCAGCAGCTCCCGGGCAGGGAATGGGAATGAGCAGTTCTTC. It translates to CASSSRAGNGNEQFF.

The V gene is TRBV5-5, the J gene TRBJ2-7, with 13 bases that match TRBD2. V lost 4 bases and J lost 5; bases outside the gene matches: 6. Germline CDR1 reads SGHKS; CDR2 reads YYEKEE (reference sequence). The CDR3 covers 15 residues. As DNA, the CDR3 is TGTGCCAGCAGCGTAGGACTAGCGGGAGCCCACGAGCAGTACTTC. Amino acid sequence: CASSVGLAGAHEQYF.

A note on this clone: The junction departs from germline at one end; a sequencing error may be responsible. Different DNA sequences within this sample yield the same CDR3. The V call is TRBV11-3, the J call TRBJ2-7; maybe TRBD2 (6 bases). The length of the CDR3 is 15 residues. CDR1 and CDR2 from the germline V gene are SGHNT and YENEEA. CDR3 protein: CASSKPGDFSYEQYF. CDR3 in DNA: TGTGCTAGCAGCAAACCGGGAGACTTCTCCTACGAGCAGTACTTC.

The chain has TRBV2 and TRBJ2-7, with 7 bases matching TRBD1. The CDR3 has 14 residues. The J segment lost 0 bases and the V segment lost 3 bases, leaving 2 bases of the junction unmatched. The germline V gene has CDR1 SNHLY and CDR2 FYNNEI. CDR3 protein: CASSEAGGSYEQYF. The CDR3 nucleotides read TGTGCCAGCAGTGAGGCAGGGGGCTCCTACGAGCAGTACTTC. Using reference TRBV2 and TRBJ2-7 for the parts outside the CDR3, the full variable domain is EPEVTQTPSHQVTQMGQEVILRCVPISNHLYFYWYRQILGQKVEFLVSFYNNEISEKSEIFDDQFSVERPDGSNFTLKIRSTKLEDSAMYFCASSEAGGSYEQYFGPGTRLTVT.

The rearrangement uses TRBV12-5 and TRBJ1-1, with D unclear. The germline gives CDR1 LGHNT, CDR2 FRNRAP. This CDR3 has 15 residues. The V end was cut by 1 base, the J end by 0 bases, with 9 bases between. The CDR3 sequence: CASGLARALNTEAFF. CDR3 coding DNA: TGTGCTAGTGGTTTGGCGCGGGCCTTGAACACTGAAGCTTTCTTT.

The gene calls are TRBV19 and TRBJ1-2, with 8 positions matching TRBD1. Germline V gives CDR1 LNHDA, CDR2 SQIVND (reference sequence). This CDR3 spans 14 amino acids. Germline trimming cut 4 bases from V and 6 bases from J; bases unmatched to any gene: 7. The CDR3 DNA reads TGTGCCAGTAGTAGGCACAGGGGGGAGAATGGCTACACCTTC. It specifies CASSRHRGENGYTF.

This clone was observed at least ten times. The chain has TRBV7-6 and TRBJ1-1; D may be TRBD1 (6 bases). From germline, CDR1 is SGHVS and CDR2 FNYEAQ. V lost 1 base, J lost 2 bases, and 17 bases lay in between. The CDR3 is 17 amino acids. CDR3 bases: TGTGCCAGCAGCTTAGGCGCCTGGGCAGGGGTAAACACTGAAGCTTTCTTT. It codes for CASSLGAWAGVNTEAFF.

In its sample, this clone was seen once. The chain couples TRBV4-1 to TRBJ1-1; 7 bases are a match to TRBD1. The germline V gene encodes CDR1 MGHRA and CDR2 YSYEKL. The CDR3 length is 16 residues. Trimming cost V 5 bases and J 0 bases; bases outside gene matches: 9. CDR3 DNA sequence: TGCGCCAGCAGCGCCGGGACAGTCTATATGAACACTGAAGCTTTCTTT. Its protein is CASSAGTVYMNTEAFF.

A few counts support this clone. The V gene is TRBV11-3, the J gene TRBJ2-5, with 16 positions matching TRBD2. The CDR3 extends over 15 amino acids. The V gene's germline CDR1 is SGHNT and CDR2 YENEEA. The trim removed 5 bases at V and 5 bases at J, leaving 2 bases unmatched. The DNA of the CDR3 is TGTGCCAGCAGCGTGGGACTAGCGGGAGGGGAGACCCAGTACTTC. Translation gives CASSVGLAGGETQYF.

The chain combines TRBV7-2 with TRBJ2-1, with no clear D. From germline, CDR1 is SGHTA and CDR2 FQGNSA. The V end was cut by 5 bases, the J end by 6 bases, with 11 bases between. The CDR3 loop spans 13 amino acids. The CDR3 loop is CASSETHPNEQFF. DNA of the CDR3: TGTGCCAGCAGCGAGACTCATCCCAATGAGCAGTTCTTC.

The CDR3 DNA sequence: TGTGCCAGCAGCTTAAGTATCGGGAGGGCAAGCACAGATACGCAGTATTTT. Encoded protein: CASSLSIGRASTDTQYF. This sequence joins TRBV7-3 and TRBJ2-3, with 8 bases that match TRBD2. V shed 1 base, J shed 0 bases, and the junction held 6 bases outside the gene matches. The CDR3 consists of 17 residues. CDR1 SGHTA and CDR2 FQGTGA come from the germline V gene.

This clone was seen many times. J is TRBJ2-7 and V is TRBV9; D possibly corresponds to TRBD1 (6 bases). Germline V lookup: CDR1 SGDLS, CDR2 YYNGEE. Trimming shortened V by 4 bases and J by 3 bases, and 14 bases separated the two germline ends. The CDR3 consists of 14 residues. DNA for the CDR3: TGTGCCAGCAGCCCCAACCTAGGGGGCTACGAGCAGTACTTC. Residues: CASSPNLGGYEQYF.

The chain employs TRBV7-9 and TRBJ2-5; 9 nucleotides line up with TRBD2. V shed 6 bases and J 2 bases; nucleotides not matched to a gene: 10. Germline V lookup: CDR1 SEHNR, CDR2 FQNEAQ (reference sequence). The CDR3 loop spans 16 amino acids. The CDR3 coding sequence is TGTGCCAGCAGTTCCGGTGGACTAGCGTTACAAGAGACCCAGTACTTC. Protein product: CASSSGGLALQETQYF. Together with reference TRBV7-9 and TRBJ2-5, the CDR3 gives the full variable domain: DTGVSQNPRHKITKRGQNVTFRCDPISEHNRLYWYRQTLGQGPEFLTYFQNEAQLEKSRLLSDRFSAERPKGSFSTLEIQRTEQGDSAMYLCASSSGGLALQETQYFGPGTRLLVL.

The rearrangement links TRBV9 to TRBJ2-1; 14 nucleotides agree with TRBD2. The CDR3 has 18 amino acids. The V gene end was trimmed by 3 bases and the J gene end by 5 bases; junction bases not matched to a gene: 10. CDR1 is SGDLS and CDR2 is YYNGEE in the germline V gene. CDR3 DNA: TGTGCCAGCAGCGCAGGACTAGCGGGAGGAGCCCTAAACAATGAGCAGTTCTTC. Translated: CASSAGLAGGALNNEQFF.

Here the CDR3 DNA reads TGTGCCAGCTCACCCCAGGGCTCTGGGGCCAACGTCCTGACTTTC. Its translation is CASSPQGSGANVLTF. The chain uses TRBV18 and TRBJ2-6, with D possibly matching TRBD1 (5 bases). This CDR3 has 15 residues. The V gene's germline CDR1 is KGHSH and CDR2 LQKENI. Between the trimmed V and J ends, which lost 3 bases and 0 bases, there was a span of 6 bases. The whole variable domain, filled in from reference TRBV18 and TRBJ2-6, reads NAGVMQNPRHLVRRRGQEARLRCSPMKGHSHVYWYRQLPEEGLKFMVYLQKENIIDESGMPKERFSAEFPKEGPSILRIQQVVRGDSAAYFCASSPQGSGANVLTFGAGSRLTVL.

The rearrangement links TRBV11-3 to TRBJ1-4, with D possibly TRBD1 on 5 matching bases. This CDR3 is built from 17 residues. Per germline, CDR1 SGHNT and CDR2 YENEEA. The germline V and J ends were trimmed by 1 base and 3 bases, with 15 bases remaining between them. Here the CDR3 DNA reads TGTGCCAGCAGCTTAGCGAAGGGGTCGGCGGCTAATGAAAAACTGTTTTTT. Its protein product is CASSLAKGSAANEKLFF.

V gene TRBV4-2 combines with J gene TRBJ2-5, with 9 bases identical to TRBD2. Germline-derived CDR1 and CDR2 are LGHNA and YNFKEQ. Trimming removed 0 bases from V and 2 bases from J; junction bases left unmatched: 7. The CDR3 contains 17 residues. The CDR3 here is CASSQDGAGGGQETQYF. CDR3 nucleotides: TGTGCCAGCAGCCAAGATGGGGCGGGAGGGGGGCAAGAGACCCAGTACTTC.

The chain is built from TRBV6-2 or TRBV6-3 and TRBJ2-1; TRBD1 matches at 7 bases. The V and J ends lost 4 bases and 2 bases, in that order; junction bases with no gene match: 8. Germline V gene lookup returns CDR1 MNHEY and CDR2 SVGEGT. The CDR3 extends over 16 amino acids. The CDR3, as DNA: TGTGCCAGCAGTTCCCGGACAGGCGAGGCCTACAATGAGCAGTTCTTC. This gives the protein CASSSRTGEAYNEQFF.

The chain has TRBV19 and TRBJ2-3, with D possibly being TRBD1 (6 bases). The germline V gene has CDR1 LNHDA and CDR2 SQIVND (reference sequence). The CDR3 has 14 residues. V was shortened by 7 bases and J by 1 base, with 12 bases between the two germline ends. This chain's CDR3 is CASNSPGGTDTQYF. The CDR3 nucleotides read TGTGCCAGTAATTCCCCAGGGGGCACAGATACGCAGTATTTT.

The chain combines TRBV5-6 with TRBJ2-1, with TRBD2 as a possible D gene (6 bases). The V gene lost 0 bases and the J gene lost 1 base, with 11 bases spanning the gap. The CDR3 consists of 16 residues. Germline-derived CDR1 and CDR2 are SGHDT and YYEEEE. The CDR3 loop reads CASSLGGKRSYNEQFF. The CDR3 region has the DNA TGTGCCAGCAGCTTGGGCGGGAAAAGGTCCTACAATGAGCAGTTCTTC.

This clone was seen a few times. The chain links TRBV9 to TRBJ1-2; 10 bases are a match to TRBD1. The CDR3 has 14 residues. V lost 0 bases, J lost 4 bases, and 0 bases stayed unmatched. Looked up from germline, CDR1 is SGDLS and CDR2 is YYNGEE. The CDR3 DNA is TGTGCCAGCAGCGTAGGGACAGGGGGCTATGGCTACACCTTC. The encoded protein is CASSVGTGGYGYTF.